The following is a TCR beta chain sequence with its context. The data stem from a study of blood T cell repertoires in COVID-19. The method was immunoSEQ multiplex PCR; TCRdb's version includes in-frame clones alone and lacks a portion of them. The sample contains some 490,000 clones, more than 85% of which appear only once. The V end was cut by 1 base, the J end by 5 bases, with 11 bases between. The CDR3 is 14 residues long. Germline CDR1 is SEHNR and CDR2 is FQNEAQ (reference sequence). This TCR came from an older woman who had recovered from COVID-19. Sequencing used PBMCs or T cells enriched from blood (not recorded which). V usage is TRBV7-9 and J usage is TRBJ1-2; D not certain. CDR3 DNA sequence: TGTGCCAGCAGCTTAGGGTCGCGGTGGTATGGCTACACCTTC. It yields the protein CASSLGSRWYGYTF.